This T cell receptor beta chain is from a study of blood T cell repertoires in COVID-19. This CDR3 comprises 16 residues. J gave up 8 bases and V 0 bases, and 10 bases lay outside the gene matches. Germline V gene data show CDR1 as MGHRA and CDR2 as YSYEKL. Sequencing used immunoSEQ multiplex PCR; TCRdb keeps in-frame clones, though not all of them. The sample holds about 200,000 clones, around 88% seen once. This TCR was sampled from a man aged 35-49 years with acute COVID-19. The chain uses TRBV4-1 and TRBJ1-2; 9 bases are a match to TRBD1. Sequencing was done on a sample of PBMCs or T cells enriched from blood (not recorded which). The CDR3 is CASSQEGTGGMGGYTF. Here the CDR3 DNA reads TGCGCCAGCAGCCAAGAGGGAACAGGGGGCATGGGCGGCTACACCTTC.